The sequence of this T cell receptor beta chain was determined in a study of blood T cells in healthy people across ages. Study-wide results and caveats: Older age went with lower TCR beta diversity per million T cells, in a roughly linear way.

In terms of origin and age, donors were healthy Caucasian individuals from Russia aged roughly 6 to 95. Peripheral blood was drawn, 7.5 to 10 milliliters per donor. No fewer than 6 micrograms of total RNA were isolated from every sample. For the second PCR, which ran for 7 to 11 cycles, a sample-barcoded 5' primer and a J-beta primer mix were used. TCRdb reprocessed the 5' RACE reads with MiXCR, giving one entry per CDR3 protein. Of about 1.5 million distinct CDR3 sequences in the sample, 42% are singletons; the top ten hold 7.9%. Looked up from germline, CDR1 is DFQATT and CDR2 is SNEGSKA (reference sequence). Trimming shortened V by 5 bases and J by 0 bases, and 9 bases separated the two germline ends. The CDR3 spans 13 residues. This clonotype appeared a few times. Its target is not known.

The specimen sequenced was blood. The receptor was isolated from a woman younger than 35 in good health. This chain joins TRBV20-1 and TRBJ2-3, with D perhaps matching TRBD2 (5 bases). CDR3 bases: TGCAGTGCTGTTAGGACTAGCACAGATACGCAGTATTTT. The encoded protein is CSAVRTSTDTQYF.